These 31 T cell receptor beta chains were all obtained from the same sample, sequenced in a study of pediatric ulcerative colitis. The protocol was immunoSEQ multiplex PCR, while the TCRdb copy is restricted to in-frame clones and leaves out a portion. The table has roughly 30,000 clones, roughly 78% seen once. Sequenced input: blood. The origin of the receptors is a boy between 5 and 17 years old with severe ulcerative colitis.

The chain links TRBV14 to TRBJ1-6; TRBD1 agrees at 7 bases. The CDR3 has 14 residues. Per the germline V gene, CDR1 is SGHDN and CDR2 is FVKESK. The ends lost 5 bases at V and 7 bases at J; junction bases unmatched: 5. The CDR3 loop is CASSAGGMNSPLHF. CDR3 bases: TGTGCCAGCAGCGCAGGGGGTATGAATTCACCCCTCCACTTT.

The chain recombines TRBV21-1 with TRBJ1-4. TRBV21-1 is a pseudogene. The CDR3 runs to 18 residues. For the CDR3, the DNA is TGTGCCAGCAGCAAATCTGAATACGGGGGGAGCACTAATGAAAAACTGTTTTTT. It encodes CASSKSEYGGSTNEKLFF.

The chain is built from TRBV12-5 and TRBJ1-5; 7 bases match TRBD1. This CDR3 has 18 residues. The germline gives CDR1 LGHNT, CDR2 FRNRAP. The J segment lost 4 bases and the V segment lost 3 bases, leaving 15 bases of the junction unmatched. CDR3 coding DNA: TGTGCTAGTGGTTTAGCCCCCTGGACAGGTCGGGGAAATCAGCCCCAGCATTTT. Protein sequence: CASGLAPWTGRGNQPQHF. The entire variable domain, with the rest obtained from reference TRBV12-5 and TRBJ1-5, is as follows: DARVTQTPRHKVTEMGQEVTMRCQPILGHNTVFWYRQTMMQGLELLAYFRNRAPLDDSGMPKDRFSAEMPDATLATLKIQPSEPRDSAVYFCASGLAPWTGRGNQPQHFGDGTRLSIL.

The chain recombines TRBV5-1 with TRBJ2-3, with D uncertain. The germline gives CDR1 SGHRS, CDR2 YFSETQ. The length of the CDR3 is 14 residues. The ends were cut back, 4 bases at V and 6 bases at J, with 15 bases in the middle. The CDR3 region has the DNA TGCGCCAGCAGCCGAGATAGTCCGTACGATACGCAGTATTTT. Amino acids: CASSRDSPYDTQYF.

The V gene is TRBV6-5, the J gene TRBJ2-1; 9 positions agree with TRBD2. Germline trimming cut 2 bases from V and 2 bases from J; bases unmatched to any gene: 1. Germline-derived CDR1 and CDR2 are MNHEY and SVGAGI. The CDR3 sequence is 15 residues long. The CDR3 spells CASSYERGAYNEQFF. The CDR3, as DNA: TGTGCCAGCAGTTACGAGCGGGGGGCCTACAATGAGCAGTTCTTC.

In its sample, this clone was seen once. The chain has TRBV5-1 and TRBJ1-1; D remains unclear. V dropped 1 base and J dropped 0 bases, with 10 bases sitting between them. This CDR3 comprises 15 residues. Germline CDR1 and CDR2: SGHRS and YFSETQ. CDR3: CASSLWRRMNTEAFF. The CDR3 DNA reads as TGCGCCAGCAGCTTGTGGCGCAGGATGAACACTGAAGCTTTCTTT.

CDR3 sequence: CASSSTSGGPREQFF. In DNA, the CDR3 is TGTGCCAGCAGCTCAACTAGCGGGGGGCCGCGCGAGCAGTTCTTC. V is TRBV7-9 and J is TRBJ2-1, with TRBD2 matching 12 bases. The CDR3 has 15 residues. The germline V gene encodes CDR1 SEHNR and CDR2 FQNEAQ (reference sequence). Germline trimming cut 4 bases from V and 10 bases from J; bases unmatched to any gene: 8.

The chain joins TRBV15 to TRBJ1-4; D gene uncertain. The V gene lost 0 bases and the J gene lost 12 bases, with 11 bases spanning the gap. Germline CDR1 is LNHNV and CDR2 is YYDKDF (reference sequence). This CDR3 spans 13 amino acids. Here the CDR3 reads CATSRETLRELFF. The CDR3 region has the DNA TGTGCCACCAGCAGAGAAACGTTGCGGGAACTGTTTTTT.

This rearrangement joins TRBV19 to TRBJ1-1; D remains unclear. The CDR3 runs 13 residues. CDR1 is LNHDA and CDR2 is SQIVND in the germline V gene (reference sequence). V lost 2 bases to trimming and J lost 7 bases, with 11 bases between them. The DNA of the CDR3 is TGTGCCAGTAGTATATCCCCCACGATTGAAGCTTTCTTT. Residues: CASSISPTIEAFF. Looking up the rest from reference TRBV19 and TRBJ1-1 gives the full variable domain: DGGITQSPKYLFRKEGQNVTLSCEQNLNHDAMYWYRQDPGQGLRLIYYSQIVNDFQKGDIAEGYSVSREKKESFPLTVTSAQKNPTAFYLCASSISPTIEAFFGQGTRLTVV.

The V call is TRBV25-1, the J call TRBJ2-7, with 10 bases aligning to TRBD1. The length of the CDR3 is 15 residues. CDR1 is MGHDK, CDR2 SYGVNS, per germline. The V segment lost 5 bases and the J segment 2 bases; nucleotides outside the gene matches: 6. The CDR3 nucleotides read TGTGCCAGCAGTCGCCGCGGGACAGGGGCCTACGAGCAGTACTTC. It translates to CASSRRGTGAYEQYF.

The gene calls are TRBV10-1 and TRBJ1-2, with D maybe TRBD1 (5 bases). Germline V lookup: CDR1 WNHNN, CDR2 SYGVQD (reference sequence). Trimming pared 10 bases from V and 6 bases from J, leaving 18 bases between. This CDR3 region has 13 residues. CDR3 bases: TGCGCCATGAACAGGACCCTGGGGGATGGCTACACCTTC. Protein product: CAMNRTLGDGYTF.

This chain uses TRBV19 with TRBJ2-4; possible D gene TRBD2, 6 bases. This CDR3 region has 15 residues. Trimming shortened V by 1 base and J by 6 bases, and 13 bases separated the two germline ends. From germline, CDR1 is LNHDA and CDR2 SQIVND (reference sequence). The CDR3 DNA follows: TGTGCCAGTAGTATAGGGTCGGGGGAAAGAAACATTCAGTACTTC. The encoded protein is CASSIGSGERNIQYF. The full variable domain, completed using reference TRBV19 and TRBJ2-4, is DGGITQSPKYLFRKEGQNVTLSCEQNLNHDAMYWYRQDPGQGLRLIYYSQIVNDFQKGDIAEGYSVSREKKESFPLTVTSAQKNPTAFYLCASSIGSGERNIQYFGAGTRLSVL.

The CDR3, as DNA: TGTGCCTGGAGTAGACAGGACACTGAAGCTTTCTTT. It codes for CAWSRQDTEAFF. The genes are TRBV30 and TRBJ1-1, with D perhaps TRBD1 (6 bases). CDR1 is GTSNPN, CDR2 SVGIG, per germline (reference sequence). V lost 2 bases and J lost 3, with 7 bases in between. The CDR3 length is 12 residues.

This clone was recorded once. This chain links TRBV2 with TRBJ1-3, with D perhaps TRBD1 (5 bases). CDR3 length: 15 residues. The ends were cut back, 6 bases at V and 0 bases at J, with 12 bases in the middle. Germline loops: CDR1 SNHLY, CDR2 FYNNEI. The CDR3 bases are TGTGCCAGCAGCCGGGGGGGAAACTCTGGAAACACCATATATTTT. Translated: CASSRGGNSGNTIYF.

This rearrangement joins TRBV6-4 to TRBJ1-2, with 7 bases fitting TRBD1. The CDR3 runs 13 residues. CDR1 MRHNA and CDR2 SNTAGT come from the germline V gene. With V trimmed by 4 bases and J by 2 bases, 1 base remained unmatched. DNA of the CDR3: TGTGCCAGCAGTGCGGACAGGAACTATGGCTACACCTTC. Translating gives CASSADRNYGYTF.

This clone was picked up one time. This chain connects TRBV29-1 to TRBJ2-1; D not certain. There are 13 residues in the CDR3. V was pared by 6 bases and J by 6 bases, with 15 bases between. The germline V gene has CDR1 SQVTM and CDR2 ANQGSEA. CDR3 nucleotide sequence: TGCAGCGTGGGTCTTTTACTGGGCAATGAGCAGTTCTTC. The encoded protein is CSVGLLLGNEQFF.

The chain links TRBV9 to TRBJ1-2; D call uncertain. The CDR3 has 13 amino acids. Looked up from germline, CDR1 is SGDLS and CDR2 is YYNGEE. Trimming took 3 bases from V and 0 from J, leaving 6 bases between them. CDR3 loop: CASSGYSNYGYTF. The CDR3 coding sequence is TGTGCCAGCAGCGGGTATTCTAACTATGGCTACACCTTC.

The chain combines TRBV5-1 with TRBJ1-1; no definite D call. The length of the CDR3 is 14 residues. Germline V gene lookup returns CDR1 SGHRS and CDR2 YFSETQ. V lost 3 bases and J 7 bases, leaving 16 bases between the germline ends. CDR3 bases: TGCGCCAGCAGCTCAACAGAAGTCCGAGGTGAAGCTTTCTTT. Translated, it gives CASSSTEVRGEAFF.

The chain recombines TRBV7-2 with TRBJ2-7; D perhaps matches TRBD2 (7 bases). The CDR3 contains 15 residues. CDR1 SGHTA and CDR2 FQGNSA come from the germline V gene. V dropped 0 bases and J dropped 2 bases, with 11 bases sitting between them. CDR3 nucleotides: TGTGCCAGCAGCTTAGCGGGGGGGCAACCCTACGAGCAGTACTTC. Its protein product is CASSLAGGQPYEQYF.

V gene TRBV19 combines with J gene TRBJ1-1; no reliable D call. CDR3 size: 14 residues. The germline V gene has CDR1 LNHDA and CDR2 SQIVND (reference sequence). Trimming removed 4 bases at V and 6 bases at J, with 15 bases between. The CDR3 bases are TGTGCCAGTAGTAGAGCGGAGAGGGCAGCTGAAGCTTTCTTT. It specifies CASSRAERAAEAFF.

The V and J genes are TRBV16 and TRBJ2-1, with D possibly TRBD2 on 6 matching bases. Trimming took off 2 bases at V and 8 bases at J, with 13 bases between the two ends. CDR1 KGHSY and CDR2 FQNENV come from the germline V gene. The CDR3 sequence is 14 residues long. CDR3 region: CASSQIAASDEQFF. CDR3 in DNA: TGTGCCAGCAGCCAAATAGCGGCCTCAGATGAGCAGTTCTTC.

The chain joins TRBV14 to TRBJ1-2, with D hard to call. Per the germline V gene, CDR1 is SGHDN and CDR2 is FVKESK. This CDR3 is 14 amino acids long. Trimming stripped 0 bases from V and 7 bases from J, with 12 bases between. The CDR3 loop is CASSQDATSVGYTF. Written as DNA, the CDR3 is TGTGCCAGCAGCCAAGATGCAACGTCGGTTGGCTACACCTTC.

The CDR3 protein is CASSGGQLALSNYGYTF. CDR3 in DNA: TGTGCCAGCAGTGGGGGGCAGCTCGCATTAAGTAACTATGGCTACACCTTC. This rearrangement joins TRBV2 to TRBJ1-2, with D possibly being TRBD1 (6 bases). CDR1 is SNHLY, CDR2 FYNNEI, per germline. V dropped 4 bases and J dropped 1 base, with 19 bases sitting between them. This CDR3 has 17 residues.

The genes are TRBV9 and TRBJ1-4, with a weak D call TRBD1 (5 bases). CDR3 length equals 15 residues. V dropped 0 bases and J dropped 3 bases, with 9 bases sitting between them. The germline V gene has CDR1 SGDLS and CDR2 YYNGEE. The CDR3: CASSVARGANEKLFF. The DNA for the CDR3 is TGTGCCAGCAGCGTAGCTAGAGGGGCTAATGAAAAACTGTTTTTT.

V usage is TRBV28 and J usage is TRBJ2-7; D is possibly TRBD1 or TRBD2 (6 bases each). Trimming removed 7 bases at V and 4 bases at J, with 17 bases between. This CDR3 has 14 residues. CDR1 MDHEN and CDR2 SYDVKM come from the germline V gene. CDR3 nucleotides: TGTGCCAGCACCCTGGCTGGGGGGCAGTACGAGCAGTACTTC. It translates to CASTLAGGQYEQYF.

This clone was found a few times. CDR3 in DNA: TGTGCCAGCACCGCGACAGGGACTTACACTGAAGCTTTCTTT. Translation: CASTATGTYTEAFF. The rearrangement joins TRBV5-6 to TRBJ1-1; 7 bases are shared with TRBD1. The germline V gene has CDR1 SGHDT and CDR2 YYEEEE. V shed 6 bases and J 3 bases; nucleotides not matched to a gene: 8. This CDR3 comprises 14 residues.

A remark on this clone: One end of the junction fails to match germline, which may point to a read error. The chain has TRBV18 and TRBJ2-5; D might be TRBD2 (5 bases). Germline V lookup: CDR1 KGHSH, CDR2 LQKENI. The CDR3 totals 15 residues. CDR3 protein: CASSPQEWARGTQYF. CDR3 sequence (DNA): TGTGCCAGCTCGCCACAAGAATGGGCCCGGGGGACCCAGTACTTC.

The chain recombines TRBV11-2 with TRBJ2-3, with TRBD2 matching 13 bases. This CDR3 region has 17 residues. Germline CDR1 SGHAT, CDR2 FQNNGV. Trimming cost V 6 bases and J 0 bases; bases outside gene matches: 6. CDR3 sequence: CASRWTSGGSSTDTQYF. CDR3 DNA sequence: TGTGCCAGCAGGTGGACTAGCGGGGGCTCTAGCACAGATACGCAGTATTTT. Full variable domain (remainder filled in from reference TRBV11-2 and TRBJ2-3): EAGVAQSPRYKIIEKRQSVAFWCNPISGHATLYWYQQILGQGPKLLIQFQNNGVVDDSQLPKDRFSAERLKGVDSTLKIQPAKLEDSAVYLCASRWTSGGSSTDTQYFGPGTRLTVL.

The V gene is TRBV5-1, the J gene TRBJ1-1; D uncertain. This CDR3 has 13 amino acids. The V end lost 6 bases, the J end lost 6 bases, and 15 bases lay between the germline ends. CDR1 and CDR2 from the germline V gene are SGHRS and YFSETQ. The DNA for the CDR3 is TGCGCCAGCAATAAGGGCGCCGAGGCTGAAGCTTTCTTT. It yields the protein CASNKGAEAEAFF. The entire variable domain, with the rest obtained from reference TRBV5-1 and TRBJ1-1, is as follows: KAGVTQTPRYLIKTRGQQVTLSCSPISGHRSVSWYQQTPGQGLQFLFEYFSETQRNKGNFPGRFSGRQFSNSRSEMNVSTLELGDSALYLCASNKGAEAEAFFGQGTRLTVV.

The chain is built from TRBV6-6 and TRBJ1-4, with D perhaps matching TRBD1 (6 bases). Per the germline V gene, CDR1 is MNHNY and CDR2 is SVGAGI (reference sequence). V lost 6 bases and J lost 0, with 14 bases in between. This CDR3 has 16 residues. In DNA form, the CDR3 reads TGTGCCAGCAGCAGCGACAGGTTTGCAACTAATGAAAAACTGTTTTTT. Its protein is CASSSDRFATNEKLFF.

The rearrangement links TRBV19 to TRBJ2-7; tentatively, D is TRBD1 (7 bases). Germline CDR1 LNHDA, CDR2 SQIVND (reference sequence). The CDR3 spans 17 residues. Trimming removed 1 base at V and 3 bases at J, with 19 bases between. As DNA, the CDR3 is TGTGCCAGTAGTATAGCTGGGGGGACTCACAGGGGCTACGAGCAGTACTTC. Its translation: CASSIAGGTHRGYEQYF.